Following are 6 T cell receptor beta chains from one sample sequenced in a study of CD8 T cells in ankylosing spondylitis. A single record per CDR3 protein comes from TCRdb applying MiXCR to the 5' RACE reads. In the table there are around 53,000 distinct CDR3 sequences, 7.4% of which are singletons. Sequencing input: blood, either unsorted or a sorted T cell fraction (not recorded which). These TCRs come from a female donor with ankylosing spondylitis or in good health (not recorded which).

The sample holds many counts of this clonotype. The CDR3 DNA is TGTGCCACCAGTGATTTGCGCGGGTTCAACTATGGCTACACCTTC. This codes for CATSDLRGFNYGYTF. The genes are TRBV24-1 and TRBJ1-2, with D unresolved. Germline V gene sequence: CDR1 KGHDR, CDR2 SFDVKD. V lost 0 bases and J 2 bases, leaving 9 bases between the germline ends. This CDR3 is built from 15 residues.

Many counts were recorded for this clonotype. The chain joins TRBV20-1 to TRBJ1-2; D gene ambiguous. The V end lost 6 bases, the J end lost 3 bases, and 14 bases lay between the germline ends. CDR1 and CDR2 (germline): DFQATT, SNEGSKA (reference sequence). This CDR3 is 13 amino acids long. The CDR3 spells CSARPREDYGYTF. The CDR3 coding sequence is TGCAGTGCCCGACCGCGAGAGGACTATGGCTACACCTTC.

The table lists this clonotype with many counts. This chain links TRBV20-1 with TRBJ2-2, with D possibly being TRBD1 (6 bases). The V gene's germline CDR1 is DFQATT and CDR2 SNEGSKA (reference sequence). The CDR3 totals 15 residues. V shed 2 bases and J shed 1 base, with 11 bases lying between them. CDR3 region: CSARLRGMNTGELFF. CDR3 nucleotide sequence: TGCAGTGCTAGATTGAGGGGGATGAACACCGGGGAGCTGTTTTTT.

This clonotype has at least ten counts. This chain links TRBV7-9 with TRBJ2-7; the D gene is possibly TRBD1 (6 bases). The V and J ends lost 5 bases and 3 bases respectively, with 17 bases between them. This CDR3 has 15 amino acids. Germline V gene lookup returns CDR1 SEHNR and CDR2 FQNEAQ (reference sequence). In DNA form, the CDR3 reads TGTGCCAGCAGCCACCCGGACAGATTTAACTACGAGCAGTACGTC. It is translated as CASSHPDRFNYEQYV.

Many counts were recorded for this clonotype. The CDR3 loop is CASSLTRGRGPQHF. The CDR3 DNA reads as TGTGCCAGCAGTTTAACCAGGGGGAGAGGGCCCCAGCATTTT. This chain links TRBV28 with TRBJ1-5; 7 bases fit TRBD1. This CDR3 is 14 amino acids long. With V trimmed by 2 bases and J by 9 bases, 7 bases remained unmatched. Germline V gene data show CDR1 as MDHEN and CDR2 as SYDVKM.

This clonotype was seen a few times. This chain connects TRBV7-9 to TRBJ1-2, with TRBD1 matching over 8 bases. Germline V lookup: CDR1 SEHNR, CDR2 FQNEAQ (reference sequence). V was clipped by 0 bases and J by 8 bases; unmatched bases: 5. This CDR3 region has 14 residues. The CDR3 protein is CASSLADRVGGYTF. For the CDR3, the DNA is TGTGCCAGCAGCTTAGCGGACAGGGTGGGCGGCTACACCTTC.